This T cell receptor (beta chain) was documented in a study of blood T cells in healthy people across ages. The CDR3 has 14 amino acids. Trimming cost V 1 base and J 4 bases, with 10 bases left between them. CDR1 is SGHTA and CDR2 is FQGNSA in the germline V gene. A second 7 to 11 cycle PCR used barcoded and J-beta primers. TCRdb re-analysed the 5' RACE reads in MiXCR, keeping a single row per CDR3 protein. The sample has almost 800,000 distinct CDR3 sequences, roughly 64% seen once. The receptor was isolated from a man between 25 and 39 years old in good health. Sequencing was performed on blood. V is TRBV7-2 and J is TRBJ2-5; D remains ambiguous. The CDR3 reads CASSLVGLVETQYF. The CDR3 nucleotides are TGTGCCAGCAGCTTAGTTGGTCTAGTAGAGACCCAGTACTTC.